Below, 4 T cell receptor beta chains from the same sample are listed, as sequenced in a study of control samples from healthy donors and cancer patients. Profiling relied on immunoSEQ multiplex PCR, and the TCRdb table lists in-frame clones only, not all of them. The table has approximately 150,000 clones, about nine tenths seen once. Sequenced: PBMCs. These receptors came from a middle-aged man with head and neck cancer.

This clone was seen a single time. The genes are TRBV6-1 and TRBJ1-2; D is ambiguous. This CDR3 contains 15 residues. Germline-derived CDR1 and CDR2 are MNHNS and SASEGT. V gave up 2 bases and J gave up 4 bases, with 14 bases separating them. The DNA of the CDR3 is TGTGCCAGCAGTGAATTCGAGGGTAGTATCTATGGCTACACCTTC. This codes for CASSEFEGSIYGYTF.

The chain carries TRBV6-2 or TRBV6-3 and TRBJ1-2; D gene uncertain. The ends were cut back, 3 bases at V and 8 bases at J, with 16 bases in the middle. Germline V CDR1 and CDR2: MNHEY, SVGEGT. The CDR3 length is 14 residues. The CDR3 sequence is CASSYPPEGGGYTF. The DNA of the CDR3 is TGTGCCAGCAGTTATCCCCCGGAGGGAGGGGGCTACACCTTC.

This chain connects TRBV5-6 to TRBJ2-7, with D possibly TRBD1 on 7 matching bases. The germline V and J ends were trimmed by 4 bases and 3 bases, with 14 bases remaining between them. The CDR3 extends over 14 amino acids. CDR1 and CDR2 from the germline V gene are SGHDT and YYEEEE. This CDR3 is CASSSRQGGYEQYF. The CDR3 bases are TGTGCCAGCAGCAGCCGACAGGGAGGCTACGAGCAGTACTTC. The whole variable domain, remainder taken from reference TRBV5-6 and TRBJ2-7, is DAGVTQSPTHLIKTRGQQVTLRCSPKSGHDTVSWYQQALGQGPQFIFQYYEEEERQRGNFPDRFSGHQFPNYSSELNVNALLLGDSALYLCASSSRQGGYEQYFGPGTRLTVT.

The chain has TRBV6-5 and TRBJ2-1, with no clear D. V was pared by 4 bases and J by 7 bases, with 11 bases between. Germline V gives CDR1 MNHEY, CDR2 SVGAGI. The CDR3 has 13 amino acids. In DNA, the CDR3 is TGTGCCAGCAGTTTAATGGGTTTAAATGAGCAGTTCTTC. Translated: CASSLMGLNEQFF.